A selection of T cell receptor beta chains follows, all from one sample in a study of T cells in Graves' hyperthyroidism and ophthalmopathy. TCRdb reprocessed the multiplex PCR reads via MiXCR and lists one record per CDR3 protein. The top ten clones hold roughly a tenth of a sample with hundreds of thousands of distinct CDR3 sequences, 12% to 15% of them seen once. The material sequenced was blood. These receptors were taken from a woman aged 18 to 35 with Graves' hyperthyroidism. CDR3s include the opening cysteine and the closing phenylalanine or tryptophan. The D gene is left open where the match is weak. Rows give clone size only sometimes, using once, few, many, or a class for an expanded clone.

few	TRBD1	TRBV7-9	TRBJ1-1	CASSLVTGDTEAFF	TGTGCCAGCAGCTTAGTTACAGGGGACACTGAAGCTTTCTTT
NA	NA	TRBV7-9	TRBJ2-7	CASSLVKSGQLQMSSYEQYF	TGTGCCAGCAGCTTAGTAAAGTCCGGACAGTTACAGATGAGCTCCTACGAGCAGTACTTC
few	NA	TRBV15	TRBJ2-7	CATSRGGTSIEQYF	TGTGCCACCAGCAGAGGGGGGACATCTATCGAGCAGTACTTC
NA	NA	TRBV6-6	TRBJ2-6	CASSYSRSGANVLTF	TGTGCCAGCAGTTACTCCCGGTCTGGGGCCAACGTCCTGACTTTC
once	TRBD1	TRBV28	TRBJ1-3	CASSLYGTGLNAIYF	TGTGCCAGCAGTTTATATGGGACAGGTTTAAACGCCATATATTTT
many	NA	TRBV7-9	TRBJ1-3	CASSLAQGLSGNTIYF	TGTGCCAGCAGCTTAGCGCAGGGCCTCTCTGGAAACACCATATATTTT
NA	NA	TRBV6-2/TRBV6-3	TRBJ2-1	CATNTGTNNEQFF	TGTGCCACCAACACCGGGACCAACAATGAGCAGTTCTTC
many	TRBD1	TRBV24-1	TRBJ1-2	CATSDGGQGGNYGYTF	TGTGCCACCAGTGATGGGGGACAGGGCGGGAACTATGGCTACACCTTC
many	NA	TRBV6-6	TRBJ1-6	CASSYTGPVGLSPLHF	TGTGCCAGCAGTTACACGGGGCCAGTTGGCCTATCACCCCTCCACTTT
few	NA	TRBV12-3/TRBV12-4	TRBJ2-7	CASSLEGRSSYEQYF	TGTGCCAGCAGTTTAGAGGGCAGGTCCTCCTACGAGCAGTACTTC
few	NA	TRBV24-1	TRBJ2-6	CATSDRTSGANVLTF	TGTGCCACCAGTGATCGGACTTCTGGGGCCAACGTCCTGACTTTC
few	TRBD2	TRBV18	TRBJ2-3	CASSPPWTSGTSTDTQYF	TGTGCCAGCTCACCACCCTGGACTAGCGGAACTAGCACAGATACGCAGTATTTT
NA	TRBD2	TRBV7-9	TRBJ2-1	CASSAPGTSGPNEQFF	TGTGCCAGCAGCGCTCCCGGGACTAGCGGTCCCAATGAGCAGTTCTTC
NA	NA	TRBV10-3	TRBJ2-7	CAISGKSSYEQYF	TGTGCCATCAGTGGGAAAAGCTCCTACGAGCAGTACTTC
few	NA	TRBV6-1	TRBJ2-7	CASSASGTRSYEQYF	TGTGCCAGCAGTGCCTCCGGGACTCGTTCCTACGAGCAGTACTTC
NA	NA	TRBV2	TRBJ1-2	CASRGDANYGYTF	TGTGCCAGCAGAGGGGACGCTAACTATGGCTACACCTTC
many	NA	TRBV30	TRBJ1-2	CAWSYRVNYGYTF	TGTGCCTGGAGCTACAGGGTTAACTATGGCTACACCTTC
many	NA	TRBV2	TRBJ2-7	CASRWTENLYEQYF	TGTGCCAGCAGGTGGACAGAGAATCTCTACGAGCAGTACTTC
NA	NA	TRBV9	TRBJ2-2	CASSVLPGHFTGELFF	TGTGCCAGCAGCGTCCTTCCGGGACACTTCACCGGGGAGCTGTTTTTT
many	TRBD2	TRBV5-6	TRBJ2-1	CASRSGSRDNEQFF	TGTGCCAGCAGGAGCGGGAGTCGGGACAATGAGCAGTTCTTC
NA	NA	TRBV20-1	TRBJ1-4	CSAFEKVYNEKLFF	TGCAGTGCTTTTGAGAAAGTTTATAATGAAAAACTGTTTTTT
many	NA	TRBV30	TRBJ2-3	CAWSVGGDTQYF	TGTGCCTGGAGTGTGGGAGGAGATACGCAGTATTTT
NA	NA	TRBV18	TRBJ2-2	CASSPLGADTGELFF	TGTGCCAGCTCACCCCTGGGGGCCGACACCGGGGAGCTGTTTTTT
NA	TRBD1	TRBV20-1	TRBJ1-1	CSAPDRAVAFF	TGCAGTGCTCCGGACAGGGCGGTAGCTTTCTTT
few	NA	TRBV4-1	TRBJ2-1	CASSQGKVRRRAYNEQFF	TGCGCCAGCAGCCAAGGGAAGGTTCGGAGGAGGGCCTACAATGAGCAGTTCTTC
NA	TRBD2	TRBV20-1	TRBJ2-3	CSAKSAGGLTDTQYF	TGCAGTGCTAAGTCGGCGGGAGGACTCACAGATACGCAGTATTTT
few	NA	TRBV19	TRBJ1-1	CASSFRGANTEAFF	TGTGCCAGTAGTTTTAGAGGGGCGAACACTGAAGCTTTCTTT
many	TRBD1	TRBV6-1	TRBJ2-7	CASSESGHRGNYEQYF	TGTGCCAGCAGTGAGTCTGGTCACAGGGGAAACTACGAGCAGTACTTC
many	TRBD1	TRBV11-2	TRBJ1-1	CASSLAGGRPEAFF	TGTGCCAGCAGCTTAGCAGGGGGCCGTCCTGAAGCTTTCTTT
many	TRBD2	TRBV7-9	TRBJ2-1	CASSLRLAGDNEQFF	TGTGCCAGCAGCTTGAGACTAGCGGGAGACAATGAGCAGTTCTTC
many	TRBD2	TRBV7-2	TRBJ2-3	CASSPPSGTARTDTQYF	TGTGCCAGCAGCCCACCGAGCGGGACTGCGAGGACAGATACGCAGTATTTT
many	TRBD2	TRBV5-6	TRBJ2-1	CASSRLLLAGYNEQFF	TGTGCCAGCAGTCGACTCTTACTAGCGGGGTACAATGAGCAGTTCTTC
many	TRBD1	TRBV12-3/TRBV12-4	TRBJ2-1	CASSTRDRGYNEQFF	TGTGCCAGCAGTACCCGGGACAGGGGCTACAATGAGCAGTTCTTC
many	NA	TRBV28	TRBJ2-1	CASSGQWGSGASGYPSFNNEQFF	TGTGCCAGCAGCGGACAGTGGGGAAGTGGAGCTAGCGGCTACCCGTCCTTCAACAATGAGCAGTTCTTC
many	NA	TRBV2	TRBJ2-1	CASSVNRVINEQFF	TGTGCCAGCAGTGTGAACAGGGTTATCAATGAGCAGTTCTTC
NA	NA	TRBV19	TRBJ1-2	CASSIYRNGYTF	TGTGCCAGTAGTATATACAGAAATGGCTACACCTTC
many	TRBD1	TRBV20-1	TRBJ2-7	CSADGTGVYEQYF	TGCAGTGCCGACGGGACAGGGGTTTACGAGCAGTACTTC
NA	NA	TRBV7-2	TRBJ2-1	CASSYRGTLNEQFF	TGTGCCAGCAGTTACCGGGGAACGCTAAATGAGCAGTTCTTC
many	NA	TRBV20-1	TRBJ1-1	CSEQGNTEAFF	TGCAGTGAACAGGGGAACACTGAAGCTTTCTTT
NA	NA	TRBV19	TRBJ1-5	CASSIWGDQPQHF	TGTGCCAGTAGTATATGGGGGGATCAGCCCCAGCATTTT
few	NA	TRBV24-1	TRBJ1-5	CATSDQANQPQHF	TGTGCCACCAGTGACCAGGCCAATCAGCCCCAGCATTTT
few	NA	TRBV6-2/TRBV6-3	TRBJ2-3	CASTGGLSTDTQYF	TGTGCCAGTACAGGTGGGCTGAGCACAGATACGCAGTATTTT
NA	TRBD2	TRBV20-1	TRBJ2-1	CSAVGLAGSGEQFF	TGCAGTGCTGTTGGTCTAGCGGGATCTGGAGAGCAGTTCTTC